Below, 25 T cell receptor beta chains from the same sample are listed, as sequenced in a study of blood T cell repertoires in COVID-19. The method was immunoSEQ multiplex PCR; TCRdb's version includes in-frame clones alone and lacks a portion of them. Of 150,000 to 200,000 clones in the sample, about 83% were seen once. Specimen: peripheral blood. The receptor source for this set is a person aged 65 to 85 with COVID-19, enrolled during active disease.

This clone was seen once. The rearrangement uses TRBV3-1 (or the pseudogene TRBV3-2) and TRBJ2-1; 9 bases line up with TRBD2. J lost 4 bases, V lost 0 bases, and 10 bases had no gene match. The CDR3 runs 18 residues. The germline V gene encodes CDR1 LGHDT and CDR2 YNNKEL (reference sequence). The CDR3 loop is CASSQDLLAGVAYNEQFF. Written as DNA, the CDR3 is TGTGCCAGCAGCCAAGATCTCTTAGCGGGGGTCGCTTACAATGAGCAGTTCTTC.

This clone was observed a few times. Other DNA variants within this sample encode the same CDR3. The chain joins TRBV2 to TRBJ1-5; D is unclear. The V gene's germline CDR1 is SNHLY and CDR2 FYNNEI. This CDR3 comprises 12 residues. The V end lost 5 bases, the J end lost 1 base, and 3 bases lay between the germline ends. CDR3 sequence reads: CASSLSNQPQHF. The CDR3 DNA reads as TGTGCCAGCAGTCTGAGCAATCAGCCCCAGCATTTT.

The chain employs TRBV9 and TRBJ1-5; a weak D match, TRBD1 (6 bases). Germline CDR1 is SGDLS and CDR2 is YYNGEE. The CDR3 covers 15 residues. The germline V and J ends were trimmed by 3 bases and 6 bases, with 16 bases remaining between them. CDR3 DNA sequence: TGTGCCAGCAGCGGGTCAGGGGCAATTAGTCAGCCCCAGCATTTT. The encoded protein is CASSGSGAISQPQHF. Based on the CDR3 plus reference TRBV9 and TRBJ1-5, the full variable domain is DSGVTQTPKHLITATGQRVTLRCSPRSGDLSVYWYQQSLDQGLQFLIQYYNGEERAKGNILERFSAQQFPDLHSELNLSSLELGDSALYFCASSGSGAISQPQHFGDGTRLSIL.

Only one count was recorded for this clone. This sequence joins TRBV5-5 and TRBJ2-7; TRBD2 agrees at 9 bases. V lost 4 bases and J lost 7; bases outside the gene matches: 9. The CDR3 spans 14 residues. CDR1 is SGHKS and CDR2 is YYEKEE in the germline V gene (reference sequence). The CDR3: CASSAGLATREQYF. The CDR3 DNA follows: TGTGCCAGCAGCGCTGGACTAGCGACGCGGGAGCAGTACTTC.

The rearrangement uses TRBV5-5 and TRBJ2-7; D gene unclear. This CDR3 is built from 12 residues. From germline, CDR1 is SGHKS and CDR2 YYEKEE (reference sequence). Trimming pared 1 base from V and 2 bases from J, leaving 4 bases between. For the CDR3, the DNA is TGTGCCAGCAGCTTGTATACCTACGAGCAGTACTTC. As protein: CASSLYTYEQYF.

The chain links TRBV7-3 to TRBJ1-5; the D gene is possibly TRBD1 (5 bases). The CDR3 totals 13 residues. Germline V CDR1 and CDR2: SGHTA, FQGTGA. With 5 bases removed from V and 6 bases from J, the gap between germline ends came to 11 bases. The CDR3 reads CASSETRGQPQHF. In DNA form, the CDR3 reads TGTGCCAGCAGCGAAACAAGGGGTCAGCCCCAGCATTTT. Filled out from reference TRBV7-3 and TRBJ1-5, the complete variable domain reads GAGVSQTPSNKVTEKGKYVELRCDPISGHTALYWYRQSLGQGPEFLIYFQGTGAADDSGLPNDRFFAVRPEGSVSTLKIQRTERGDSAVYLCASSETRGQPQHFGDGTRLSIL.

J is TRBJ2-7 and V is TRBV13, with a possible D match to TRBD1 (6 bases). Trimming took 7 bases from V and 6 from J, leaving 22 bases between them. The CDR3 has 15 residues. Per the germline V gene, CDR1 is PRHDT and CDR2 is FYEKMQ (reference sequence). The CDR3 protein is CASIHRQAEGREQYF. Written as DNA, the CDR3 is TGTGCCAGCATTCACCGACAGGCAGAGGGCCGCGAGCAGTACTTC.

The V call is TRBV28, the J call TRBJ2-3, with TRBD2 matching 8 bases. Germline V gene lookup returns CDR1 MDHEN and CDR2 SYDVKM. The junction had 11 bases not matched to a gene; V was cut back by 8 bases and J by 1 base. This CDR3 has 16 residues. In DNA, the CDR3 is TGTGCCAGCGAGGGGAGCGGGGGCTCGGGCACAGATACGCAGTATTTT. Protein sequence: CASEGSGGSGTDTQYF.

The rearrangement uses TRBV21-1 and TRBJ2-7; TRBD1, the D gene given by the table, was not confirmed from the DNA. TRBV21-1 is a pseudogene segment. This CDR3 contains 13 residues. This chain's CDR3 is CASSTQGQDEQYF. In DNA form, the CDR3 reads TGTGCCAGCAGCACACAGGGTCAGGACGAGCAGTACTTC.

V is TRBV7-9 and J is TRBJ1-1; D call uncertain. CDR3 length: 12 residues. V lost 3 bases, J lost 10 bases, and 12 bases lay in between. Looked up from germline, CDR1 is SEHNR and CDR2 is FQNEAQ (reference sequence). Here the CDR3 reads CASSLNRMGAFF. In DNA form, the CDR3 reads TGTGCCAGCAGCTTGAACAGAATGGGAGCTTTCTTT. Full variable domain (rest looked up from reference TRBV7-9 and TRBJ1-1): DTGVSQNPRHKITKRGQNVTFRCDPISEHNRLYWYRQTLGQGPEFLTYFQNEAQLEKSRLLSDRFSAERPKGSFSTLEIQRTEQGDSAMYLCASSLNRMGAFFGQGTRLTVV.

The V gene is TRBV6-2 or TRBV6-3, the J gene TRBJ1-2; a weak D match, TRBD1 (6 bases). V lost 4 bases and J lost 6, with 21 bases in between. The germline gives CDR1 MNHEY, CDR2 SVGEGT. The CDR3 is 16 amino acids. CDR3 sequence: CASSSTGTTGRNGYTF. The CDR3 nucleotides read TGTGCCAGCAGTTCGACCGGAACTACAGGGAGAAATGGCTACACCTTC.

The chain employs TRBV9 and TRBJ1-3; tentatively, D is TRBD1 (6 bases). There are 14 residues in the CDR3. The germline CDR1 and CDR2 sequences are SGDLS and YYNGEE. The V gene lost 3 bases and the J gene lost 0 bases, with 7 bases spanning the gap. CDR3: CASSGDISGNTIYF. In DNA, the CDR3 is TGTGCCAGCAGCGGGGACATCTCTGGAAACACCATATATTTT.

This clone was seen a few times. This sequence joins TRBV28 and TRBJ2-7; 8 bases are shared with TRBD2. The trim removed 8 bases at V and 3 bases at J, leaving 12 bases unmatched. The germline gives CDR1 MDHEN, CDR2 SYDVKM. This CDR3 is 15 amino acids long. CDR3 nucleotides: TGTGCCAGCCGCCGGGGGGGAGGGACCCTCTACGAGCAGTACTTC. It encodes CASRRGGGTLYEQYF.

V usage is TRBV5-1 and J usage is TRBJ2-2, with 7 bases fitting TRBD1. The CDR3 is made up of 16 amino acids. CDR1 and CDR2 from the germline V gene are SGHRS and YFSETQ. The junction had 7 bases not matched to a gene; V was cut back by 0 bases and J by 5 bases. This CDR3 is CASSLAVTGRTGELFF. The CDR3 bases are TGCGCCAGCAGCTTGGCGGTGACAGGGCGGACCGGGGAGCTGTTTTTT.

This clone was found once. The chain has TRBV2 and TRBJ2-1; weak D call: TRBD2 (5 bases). Germline V lookup: CDR1 SNHLY, CDR2 FYNNEI. The CDR3 extends over 13 amino acids. Trimming shortened V by 4 bases and J by 9 bases, and 13 bases separated the two germline ends. Written as DNA, the CDR3 is TGTGCCAGCAGTGCGAGGGCCCGGGTTGAGCAGTTCTTC. This codes for CASSARARVEQFF.

V and J are TRBV19 and TRBJ1-4; TRBD1 agrees at 7 bases. Germline V gene lookup returns CDR1 LNHDA and CDR2 SQIVND (reference sequence). V lost 10 bases and J lost 2; bases outside the gene matches: 7. This CDR3 has 14 amino acids. CDR3: CATSTGVTNEKLFF. In DNA, the CDR3 is TGTGCCACCTCTACAGGGGTTACTAATGAAAAACTGTTTTTT.

The chain uses TRBV7-2 and TRBJ1-1; D is perhaps TRBD1 (5 bases). The CDR3 has 13 residues. V was pared by 2 bases and J by 4 bases, with 8 bases between. Germline V gene data show CDR1 as SGHTA and CDR2 as FQGNSA. CDR3 nucleotide sequence: TGTGCCAGCAGCTTAAGGGGAGGCACTGAAGCTTTCTTT. Protein: CASSLRGGTEAFF.

This rearrangement joins TRBV6-5 to TRBJ2-3; a possible D gene is TRBD2 (7 bases). This CDR3 comprises 14 residues. Germline CDR1 reads MNHEY; CDR2 reads SVGAGI. Trimming removed 4 bases at V and 4 bases at J, with 12 bases between. The CDR3 coding sequence is TGTGCCAGCAGTTCCGAGGGGGGGTCAGATACGCAGTATTTT. Translating it yields CASSSEGGSDTQYF.

The chain uses TRBV4-1 and TRBJ2-3, with 7 bases matching TRBD2. Germline V CDR1 and CDR2: MGHRA, YSYEKL. The CDR3 is 16 residues long. Losses at the gene ends were 4 bases for V and 2 bases for J; bases not matched to a gene: 9. The CDR3 sequence: CASSPGTTASTDTQYF. The CDR3 region has the DNA TGCGCCAGCAGCCCGGGGACTACCGCCTCCACAGATACGCAGTATTTT.

This clone has more than one count but fewer than ten. DNA of the CDR3: TGTGCCAGCAACGAAGACGGGGGATCGGACGGCTACACCTTC. This codes for CASNEDGGSDGYTF. The chain is built from TRBV7-9 and TRBJ1-2; tentative D call: TRBD1 (5 bases). Germline CDR1 and CDR2: SEHNR and FQNEAQ (reference sequence). The germline V and J ends were trimmed by 7 bases and 8 bases, with 20 bases remaining between them. CDR3 length: 14 residues.

The V and J genes are TRBV5-8 and TRBJ2-5; the match to TRBD2 covers 13 bases. CDR3 length: 15 amino acids. Trimming cost V 0 bases and J 4 bases; bases outside gene matches: 0. Germline assignment: CDR1 SGHTS and CDR2 YDEGEE. For the CDR3, the DNA is TGTGCCAGCAGCTTGGGGACTAGCGGGAGAGAGACCCAGTACTTC. This translates into CASSLGTSGRETQYF.

The sample holds one count of this clone. Other DNA sequences in the same sample also yield this CDR3. This sequence joins TRBV5-1 and TRBJ1-1, with D hard to call. Germline V gene sequence: CDR1 SGHRS, CDR2 YFSETQ. The CDR3 covers 14 residues. With 1 base removed from V and 1 base from J, the gap between germline ends came to 8 bases. CDR3 nucleotide sequence: TGCGCCAGCAGCTTGCGACAAGGGAACACTGAAGCTTTCTTT. This codes for CASSLRQGNTEAFF. The full variable domain, in which reference TRBV5-1 and TRBJ1-1 provide the parts outside the CDR3, is KAGVTQTPRYLIKTRGQQVTLSCSPISGHRSVSWYQQTPGQGLQFLFEYFSETQRNKGNFPGRFSGRQFSNSRSEMNVSTLELGDSALYLCASSLRQGNTEAFFGQGTRLTVV.

The chain couples TRBV15 to TRBJ2-3; 12 nucleotides match TRBD1. The CDR3 runs to 16 residues. Per germline, CDR1 LNHNV and CDR2 YYDKDF (reference sequence). Losses at the gene ends were 6 bases for V and 5 bases for J; bases not matched to a gene: 9. The CDR3: CATSRDRGLGIDTQYF. The DNA of the CDR3 is TGTGCCACCAGTCGGGACAGGGGGCTGGGCATAGATACGCAGTATTTT.

This clone showed up just once. V and J are TRBV10-3 and TRBJ2-7; TRBD2 agrees at 9 bases. The CDR3 is 13 amino acids. Germline-derived CDR1 and CDR2 are ENHRY and SYGVKD. The J segment lost 6 bases and the V segment lost 10 bases, leaving 10 bases of the junction unmatched. Here the CDR3 DNA reads TGTGCCAATAGCGGGGGATCAGCCTCCGAGCAGTACTTC. Its protein product is CANSGGSASEQYF.

The genes are TRBV19 and TRBJ2-5; 9 bases fit TRBD1. The CDR3 has 15 amino acids. Germline V gene data show CDR1 as LNHDA and CDR2 as SQIVND (reference sequence). The V and J ends lost 3 bases and 2 bases, in that order; junction bases with no gene match: 4. Here the CDR3 reads CASSIFGTGQETQYF. CDR3 nucleotide sequence: TGTGCCAGTAGTATCTTCGGGACAGGGCAAGAGACCCAGTACTTC.